This T cell receptor beta chain was recovered during a study of T cell responses to AZD1222 COVID-19 vaccine. TCRdb keeps only in-frame clones here, not all; method: immunoSEQ multiplex PCR. The table has approximately 190,000 clones, 85% to 95% seen once. The CDR3 runs 18 residues. From germline, CDR1 is SGHVS and CDR2 FNYEAQ. Trimming cost V 0 bases and J 1 base; bases outside gene matches: 8. Concerning this clone itself: What it binds is not known.

Study-level results: It should be noted that donors were predominantly white British and more often female, and clonal diversity was possibly underestimated.

The sample here was peripheral blood, taken 28 days after the second dose of the MenACWY control vaccine. This clonotype was obtained from an adult who received the MenACWY meningococcal vaccine as a control. V usage is TRBV7-6 and J usage is TRBJ2-3; TRBD2 agrees at 9 bases. The CDR3 DNA reads as TGTGCCAGCAGCTTAGCAGCGGGAGGAGAGTTTGGCACAGATACGCAGTATTTT. Its translation is CASSLAAGGEFGTDTQYF.